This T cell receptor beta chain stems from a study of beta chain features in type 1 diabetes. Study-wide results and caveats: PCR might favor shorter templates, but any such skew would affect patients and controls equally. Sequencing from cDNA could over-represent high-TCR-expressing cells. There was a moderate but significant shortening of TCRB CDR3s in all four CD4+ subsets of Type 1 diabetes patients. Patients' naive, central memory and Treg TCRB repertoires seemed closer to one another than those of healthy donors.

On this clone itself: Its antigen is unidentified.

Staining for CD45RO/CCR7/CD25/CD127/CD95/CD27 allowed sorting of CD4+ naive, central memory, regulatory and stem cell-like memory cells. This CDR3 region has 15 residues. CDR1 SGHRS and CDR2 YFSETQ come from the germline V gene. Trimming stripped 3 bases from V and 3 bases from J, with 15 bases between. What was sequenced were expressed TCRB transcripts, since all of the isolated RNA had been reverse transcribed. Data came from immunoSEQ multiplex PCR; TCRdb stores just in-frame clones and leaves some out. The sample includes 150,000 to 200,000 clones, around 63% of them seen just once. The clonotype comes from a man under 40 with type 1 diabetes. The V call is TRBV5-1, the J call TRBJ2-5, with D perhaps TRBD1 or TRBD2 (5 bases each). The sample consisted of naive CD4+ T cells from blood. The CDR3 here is CASSSRDANEETQYF. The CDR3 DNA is TGCGCCAGCAGCTCCCGGGACGCGAATGAAGAGACCCAGTACTTC.